Sequencing of this T cell receptor (beta chain) was carried out in a study of cytomegalovirus exposure and HLA in healthy donors. Study details: Earlier results showed roughly 110 million unique TCR beta sequences derived from approximately 170 million T cells. General study results and limits: There were over 150 TCR beta chains listed as cytomegalovirus-associated. TRBV6-2, TRBV6-3 and other indistinguishable V segments were excluded.

Comments on this clone: The antigen remains unidentified.

The V end lost 6 bases, the J end lost 6 bases, and 9 bases lay between the germline ends. Germline-derived CDR1 and CDR2 are MDHEN and SYDVKM. CDR3 size: 11 residues. This PCR relied on a set of 60 Vbeta primers and 13 Jbeta primers. The repertoire was sequenced with immunoSEQ multiplex PCR; TCRdb's copy has only in-frame clones and lacks some. The sample consists of more than 150,000 clones, roughly three quarters of them appearing once. The sample was PBMCs. This TCR derives from a woman aged 25 to 39 in good health and CMV-seropositive. The V gene is TRBV28, the J gene TRBJ2-7; no clear D. The CDR3 coding sequence is TGTGCCAGCAGCCCCTACGGCGAGCAGTACTTC. Its protein is CASSPYGEQYF.